This T cell receptor beta chain stems from a study of tumor and adjacent non-tumor tissue in lung cancer. CDR3 size: 15 residues. The V gene's germline CDR1 is MNHEY and CDR2 SVGAGI. Comment on this clonotype: A single base separates this from a much larger clone, so it may be a read error.

RNA was extracted from bulk tissue without any cell sorting. A modified ARM-PCR protocol with three rounds of nested PCR amplified TCRbeta. TCRdb recomputed calls from the multiplex PCR reads with MiXCR, one row per CDR3 protein. The profile shows about 140,000 distinct CDR3 sequences, roughly 66% of them singletons. The sequence derives from a man aged 55 to 70 with small cell lung cancer. V is TRBV6-5 and J is TRBJ2-1; tentatively, D is TRBD1 or TRBD2 (5 bases each). Sequencing was carried out using lung tumor tissue. The CDR3 loop reads CASSHSTPGPHEQFF. CDR3 sequence (DNA): TGTGCCAGCAGTCACTCGACCCCGGGACCCCATGAGCAGTTCTTC.